This TCR beta chain was documented in a study of blood T cell repertoires in COVID-19. Overall study context: In each case, the material was cDNA or gDNA derived from T cells, B-cell-depleted T cells, or PBMCs.

The assay was immunoSEQ multiplex PCR, and TCRdb's table has in-frame clones only and misses some. The sample consists of around 92,000 clones, 75% to 90% of them appearing once. Trimming took 6 bases from V and 5 from J; bases not matched to a gene: 6. CDR3 length: 15 residues. The germline gives CDR1 SNHLY, CDR2 FYNNEI. The clonotype was recovered from a woman of 80 years or more with active COVID-19. The chain uses TRBV2 and TRBJ2-2; 10 nucleotides align to TRBD1. Sample: peripheral blood. The DNA of the CDR3 is TGTGCCAGCAGGGGGACAGGGGTTAGGACCGGGGAGCTGTTTTTT. This codes for CASRGTGVRTGELFF. Full variable domain (missing parts from reference TRBV2 and TRBJ2-2): EPEVTQTPSHQVTQMGQEVILRCVPISNHLYFYWYRQILGQKVEFLVSFYNNEISEKSEIFDDQFSVERPDGSNFTLKIRSTKLEDSAMYFCASRGTGVRTGELFFGEGSRLTVL.